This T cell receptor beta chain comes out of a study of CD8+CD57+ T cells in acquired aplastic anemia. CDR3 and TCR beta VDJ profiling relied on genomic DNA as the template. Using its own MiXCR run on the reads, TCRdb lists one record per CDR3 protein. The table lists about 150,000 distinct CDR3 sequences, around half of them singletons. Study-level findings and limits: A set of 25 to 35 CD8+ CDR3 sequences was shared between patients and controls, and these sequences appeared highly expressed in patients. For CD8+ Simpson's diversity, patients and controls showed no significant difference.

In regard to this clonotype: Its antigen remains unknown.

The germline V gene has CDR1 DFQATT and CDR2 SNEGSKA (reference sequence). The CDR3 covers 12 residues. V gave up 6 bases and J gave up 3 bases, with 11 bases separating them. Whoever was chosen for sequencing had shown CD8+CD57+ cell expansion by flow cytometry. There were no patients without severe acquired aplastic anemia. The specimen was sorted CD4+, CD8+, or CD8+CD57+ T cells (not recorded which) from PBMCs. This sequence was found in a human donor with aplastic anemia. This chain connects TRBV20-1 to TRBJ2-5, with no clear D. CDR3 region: CSAISVEETQYF. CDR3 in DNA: TGCAGTGCCATCAGTGTCGAAGAGACCCAGTACTTC.